Listed here is a single T cell receptor beta chain. Original analysis: Nucleated cell counts were estimated from reference gene primer amplification. TCRdb's copy holds only in-frame clones and misses some; the assay was immunoSEQ multiplex PCR. The V and J calls and the clone size are those of that table, but D and trimming were determined from the DNA. The repertoire has 200,000 to 250,000 clones, approximately 91% of them found once; the top ten carry less than 3.5%. This record belongs to a study of blood T cell repertoires in COVID-19. At the level of the study: From the United States, Italy and Spain came samples of acute and convalescent COVID-19. T cells, B-cell-depleted T cells, or PBMCs supplied cDNA or gDNA.

With 6 bases clipped from V and 4 bases from J, the junction kept 7 bases outside the gene matches. The germline V gene has CDR1 MDHEN and CDR2 SYDVKM. The CDR3 length is 14 residues. Sample: peripheral blood. The chain is built from TRBV28 and TRBJ1-2; TRBD1 agrees at 8 bases. This clonotype was sampled from a woman aged 55 to 70 with acute or convalescent COVID-19. The CDR3 region has the DNA TGTGCCAGCAGCCTTCCGGACAGGGCCTATGGCTACACCTTC. This gives the protein CASSLPDRAYGYTF.